One and the same sample provided the 22 T cell receptor beta chains below, sequenced in a study of blood T cell repertoires in COVID-19. Generated by immunoSEQ multiplex PCR, the TCRdb table keeps only in-frame clones and is missing some. Among roughly 390,000 clones listed, approximately 87% were seen once. The sequenced sample was peripheral blood. These receptors all stem from a woman aged 25 to 39 with COVID-19, enrolled during active disease.

The chain carries TRBV30 and TRBJ2-1; a weak D match, TRBD1 (7 bases). Per the germline V gene, CDR1 is GTSNPN and CDR2 is SVGIG (reference sequence). The CDR3 has 14 amino acids. V was shortened by 7 bases and J by 5 bases, with 18 bases between the two germline ends. CDR3 nucleotide sequence: TGTGCCTCTCACTGGGGGGACAGCCACAATGAGCAGTTCTTC. Residues: CASHWGDSHNEQFF. Filled out from reference TRBV30 and TRBJ2-1, the complete variable domain reads SQTIHQWPATLVQPVGSPLSLECTVEGTSNPNLYWYRQAAGRGLQLLFYSVGIGQISSEVPQNLSASRPQDRQFILSSKKLLLSDSGFYLCASHWGDSHNEQFFGPGTRLTVL.

The V call is TRBV15, the J call TRBJ1-1; 9 nucleotides line up with TRBD1. CDR3 length: 17 residues. Germline V gene lookup returns CDR1 LNHNV and CDR2 YYDKDF (reference sequence). J was trimmed by 7 bases and V by 0 bases; bases with no gene match: 12. The CDR3 DNA is TGTGCCACCAGCAGAGATGGTGACCGGGACAGGGTCTTTGAAGCTTTCTTT. Translation: CATSRDGDRDRVFEAFF.

The chain uses TRBV18 and TRBJ2-7; D possibly corresponds to TRBD1 (6 bases). Germline V lookup: CDR1 KGHSH, CDR2 LQKENI. V lost 3 bases and J lost 1, with 10 bases in between. The CDR3 covers 14 residues. CDR3 amino acids: CASSPGQTSYEQYF. The CDR3 DNA follows: TGTGCCAGCTCACCCGGACAGACTTCCTACGAGCAGTACTTC.

The V gene is TRBV14, the J gene TRBJ2-7, with TRBD2 matching 13 bases. This CDR3 has 17 amino acids. Germline V gene sequence: CDR1 SGHDN, CDR2 FVKESK. The J segment lost 4 bases and the V segment lost 4 bases, leaving 10 bases of the junction unmatched. CDR3 DNA sequence: TGTGCCAGCAGCCCATGGACTAGCGGGAGAGCCTTTTACGAGCAGTACTTC. Amino acids: CASSPWTSGRAFYEQYF. The entire variable domain, with the rest obtained from reference TRBV14 and TRBJ2-7, is as follows: EAGVTQFPSHSVIEKGQTVTLRCDPISGHDNLYWYRRVMGKEIKFLLHFVKESKQDESGMPNNRFLAERTGGTYSTLKVQPAELEDSGVYFCASSPWTSGRAFYEQYFGPGTRLTVT.

The rearrangement uses TRBV6-5 and TRBJ2-6; D unclear. Trimming removed 2 bases at V and 0 bases at J, with 5 bases between. Germline-derived CDR1 and CDR2 are MNHEY and SVGAGI. This CDR3 has 15 amino acids. This chain's CDR3 is CASSYVRSGANVLTF. DNA of the CDR3: TGTGCCAGCAGTTACGTTCGCTCTGGGGCCAACGTCCTGACTTTC.

CDR3 in DNA: TGTGCCACCGCCGGGACAGCGAACACCGGGGAGCTGTTTTTT. It translates to CATAGTANTGELFF. The V call is TRBV10-3, the J call TRBJ2-2; TRBD1 aligns across 7 bases. Looked up from germline, CDR1 is ENHRY and CDR2 is SYGVKD. V shed 10 bases, J shed 0 bases, and the junction held 5 bases outside the gene matches. This CDR3 spans 14 amino acids.

This clone was detected once. The chain uses TRBV30 and TRBJ2-2; the match to TRBD2 covers 9 bases. The germline CDR1 and CDR2 sequences are GTSNPN and SVGIG (reference sequence). Losses at the gene ends were 3 bases for V and 1 base for J; bases not matched to a gene: 3. This CDR3 contains 15 residues. The CDR3 sequence is CAWRGTSLNTGELFF. As DNA, the CDR3 is TGTGCCTGGAGAGGGACTAGCCTGAACACCGGGGAGCTGTTTTTT.

V is TRBV10-3 and J is TRBJ1-1, with a weak D call TRBD1 (6 bases). V was cut by 2 bases and J by 7 bases, with 11 bases left in between. The CDR3 covers 13 residues. Germline CDR1 ENHRY, CDR2 SYGVKD. The CDR3 DNA reads as TGTGCCATCAGTGAGAACAGGGAAGATGAAGCTTTCTTT. Encoded protein: CAISENREDEAFF.

The rearrangement joins TRBV3-1 (or the pseudogene TRBV3-2) to TRBJ1-5; D remains unclear. Trimming removed 0 bases from V and 6 bases from J, with 6 bases in between. This CDR3 spans 13 amino acids. Germline V lookup: CDR1 LGHDT, CDR2 YNNKEL (reference sequence). As DNA, the CDR3 is TGTGCCAGCAGCCAAGAATGGGCTCAGCCCCAGCATTTT. Translated, it gives CASSQEWAQPQHF.

The chain combines TRBV6-5 with TRBJ2-7; TRBD1 matches at 10 bases. CDR1 is MNHEY, CDR2 SVGAGI, per germline. Unmatched junction bases numbered 6, after V lost 1 base and J lost 6 bases. CDR3 length: 15 residues. The CDR3 region has the DNA TGTGCCAGCAGTTACTTCGGGACAGGGGCGTCCGAGCAGTACTTC. Translated: CASSYFGTGASEQYF.

The gene calls are TRBV5-1 and TRBJ1-3, with unresolved D. V was clipped by 6 bases and J by 1 base, with 11 bases between them. The germline V gene has CDR1 SGHRS and CDR2 YFSETQ. The CDR3 consists of 14 residues. CDR3 loop: CASTTGGSGNTIYF. The CDR3 DNA reads as TGCGCCAGCACCACGGGAGGATCTGGAAACACCATATATTTT. Full variable domain (outside the CDR3, taken from reference TRBV5-1 and TRBJ1-3): KAGVTQTPRYLIKTRGQQVTLSCSPISGHRSVSWYQQTPGQGLQFLFEYFSETQRNKGNFPGRFSGRQFSNSRSEMNVSTLELGDSALYLCASTTGGSGNTIYFGEGSWLTVV.

Only a few counts were recorded for this clone. This chain uses TRBV4-1 with TRBJ1-5; 9 positions match TRBD1. Germline CDR1 and CDR2: MGHRA and YSYEKL. This CDR3 is 14 amino acids long. The trim removed 6 bases at V and 6 bases at J, leaving 6 bases unmatched. The CDR3: CASSPTGGSQPQHF. CDR3 nucleotides: TGCGCCAGCAGTCCCACAGGGGGCTCTCAGCCCCAGCATTTT.

This clone occurred a few times. The V and J genes are TRBV7-9 and TRBJ2-3; D is uncertain. Germline lookup yields CDR1 SEHNR and CDR2 FQNEAQ (reference sequence). This CDR3 is built from 14 residues. The V end lost 3 bases, the J end lost 0 bases, and 7 bases lay between the germline ends. The CDR3 coding sequence is TGTGCCAGCAGCTTGGAGACTAGCACAGATACGCAGTATTTT. The encoded protein is CASSLETSTDTQYF.

This clone came up once. This CDR3 is also generated by other DNA sequences in the sample. J is TRBJ2-7 and V is TRBV4-1; 8 bases agree with TRBD2. Germline assignment: CDR1 MGHRA and CDR2 YSYEKL. V lost 4 bases to trimming and J lost 1 base; unmatched junction nucleotides: 3. The CDR3 consists of 14 residues. The CDR3 loop is CASSRGTSSYEQYF. The CDR3 region has the DNA TGCGCCAGCAGCCGAGGGACTAGTTCCTACGAGCAGTACTTC.

The chain combines TRBV30 with TRBJ2-5; TRBD1 aligns across 9 bases. The CDR3 has 15 amino acids. The germline V gene has CDR1 GTSNPN and CDR2 SVGIG (reference sequence). The trim removed 0 bases at V and 6 bases at J, leaving 8 bases unmatched. The CDR3 DNA reads TGTGCCTGGAGTGTACAAACAGGGGGCATGAAGACCCAGTACTTC. Translation: CAWSVQTGGMKTQYF.

V and J are TRBV28 and TRBJ2-1; TRBD1 matches 8 bases. The CDR3 loop spans 15 amino acids. Trimming at V came to 3 bases and at J to 10 bases, leaving 11 bases not matched to a gene. The V gene's germline CDR1 is MDHEN and CDR2 SYDVKM. CDR3 loop: CASSFRQGTPGEQFF. CDR3 DNA sequence: TGTGCCAGCAGTTTTCGACAGGGGACTCCGGGGGAGCAGTTCTTC. The full variable domain, its missing parts supplied by reference TRBV28 and TRBJ2-1, is DVKVTQSSRYLVKRTGEKVFLECVQDMDHENMFWYRQDPGLGLRLIYFSYDVKMKEKGDIPEGYSVSREKKERFSLILESASTNQTSMYLCASSFRQGTPGEQFFGPGTRLTVL.

The genes are TRBV5-1 and TRBJ1-6; weak D call: TRBD1 (6 bases). Germline V gene lookup returns CDR1 SGHRS and CDR2 YFSETQ. The CDR3 is 14 amino acids. The V end was cut by 0 bases, the J end by 7 bases, with 8 bases between. The CDR3 nucleotides read TGCGCCAGCAGCTTGGGGACAGAGAATTCACCCCTCCACTTT. This encodes CASSLGTENSPLHF.

This sequence joins TRBV6-5 and TRBJ1-4; TRBD1 is a possible D gene (5 bases). V gave up 7 bases and J gave up 8 bases, with 14 bases separating them. Germline assignment: CDR1 MNHEY and CDR2 SVGAGI. The CDR3 is 13 amino acids. As DNA, the CDR3 is TGTGCCAGCAACTCCAGGGTTAGCGAAAAACTGTTTTTT. Encoded protein: CASNSRVSEKLFF.

The rearrangement links TRBV5-1 to TRBJ2-7, with D perhaps matching TRBD2 (6 bases). The CDR3 is 15 amino acids. CDR1 and CDR2 from the germline V gene are SGHRS and YFSETQ. V dropped 6 bases and J dropped 0 bases, with 16 bases sitting between them. The CDR3 DNA follows: TGCGCCAGCATCGCGCGGGACTGGTTCTCCTACGAGCAGTACTTC. It translates to CASIARDWFSYEQYF.

The rearrangement links TRBV7-2 to TRBJ2-5; D unresolved. The germline V gene has CDR1 SGHTA and CDR2 FQGNSA. This CDR3 has 11 residues. V lost 2 bases, J lost 5 bases, and 3 bases lay in between. The CDR3 protein is CASSLSETQYF. CDR3 coding DNA: TGTGCCAGCAGCTTATCTGAGACCCAGTACTTC.

The chain is built from TRBV4-2 and TRBJ2-7; D might be TRBD2 (6 bases). Germline assignment: CDR1 LGHNA and CDR2 YNFKEQ. The ends were cut back, 1 base at V and 2 bases at J, with 12 bases in the middle. The CDR3 runs to 15 residues. The CDR3 nucleotides read TGTGCCAGCAGCCAAGCCCGGGACTCGCCCTACGAGCAGTACTTC. Its translation is CASSQARDSPYEQYF.

The CDR3 region is CASTAGDTQYF. Here the CDR3 DNA reads TGTGCCTCGACAGCGGGCGATACGCAGTATTTT. This chain joins TRBV10-3 and TRBJ2-3; TRBD2 is a possible D gene (6 bases). Germline CDR1 and CDR2: ENHRY and SYGVKD. V lost 11 bases, J lost 6 bases, and 12 bases lay in between. The CDR3 has 11 amino acids.